The sequence of this T cell receptor beta chain was determined in a study of cytotoxic CD8 clonotypes in ibrutinib-treated CLL. Study observations and caveats: Few clonotypes were public, and these shrank or held steady under treatment.

The germline V gene has CDR1 LNHDA and CDR2 SQIVND (reference sequence). The CDR3 loop spans 13 amino acids. Trimming left V 5 bases short and J 3 bases short, with 10 bases between. Target depth was 1 in 200,000 to 1 in 1 million T cells, about 10x per clonotype. TCRdb keeps only in-frame clones here, not all; method: immunoSEQ multiplex PCR. The sample contains some 150,000 clones, around three quarters of which appear only once. Worth noting for this clone: Its antigen is as yet unknown.

The J gene is TRBJ1-2, the V gene TRBV19; no clear D gene. The receptor comes from a human donor with chronic lymphocytic leukemia. The source material was PBMCs, sampled after 12 months of ibrutinib treatment. The CDR3 region has the DNA TGTGCCAGTAGTCCAGACAAGTACTATGGCTACACCTTC. Its translation: CASSPDKYYGYTF. Filled out from reference TRBV19 and TRBJ1-2, the complete variable domain reads DGGITQSPKYLFRKEGQNVTLSCEQNLNHDAMYWYRQDPGQGLRLIYYSQIVNDFQKGDIAEGYSVSREKKESFPLTVTSAQKNPTAFYLCASSPDKYYGYTFGSGTRLTVV.